These 14 T cell receptor beta chains came from one sample sequenced in a study of identical twins. Using its own MiXCR run on the 5' RACE reads, TCRdb lists one record per CDR3 protein. The table has 400,000 to 550,000 distinct CDR3 sequences, 20% to 25% seen once. The data were also submitted as part of a second study, on T cells expressing NK-cell markers.

The material sequenced was CD4+ T cells sorted from blood. The receptors were sampled from a woman between 18 and 29 years old in good health.

The chain links TRBV20-1 to TRBJ2-1; D remains unclear. This CDR3 has 12 residues. The V gene lost 5 bases and the J gene lost 7 bases, with 12 bases spanning the gap. Germline V CDR1 and CDR2: DFQATT, SNEGSKA (reference sequence). CDR3 protein: CSAYPRKNEQFF. The CDR3 DNA reads TGCAGTGCTTACCCTAGAAAAAATGAGCAGTTCTTC.

CDR3 bases: TGTGCCATCAGTGAGACCTCCCGGGCCCGGGAGGACACTGAAGCTTTCTTT. Translating it yields CAISETSRAREDTEAFF. The chain couples TRBV10-3 to TRBJ1-1; D is ambiguous. The length of the CDR3 is 17 residues. Trimming stripped 2 bases from V and 3 bases from J, with 19 bases between. Germline V CDR1 and CDR2: ENHRY, SYGVKD.

The chain uses TRBV24-1 and TRBJ2-2; possibly TRBD2 for D (6 bases). Germline CDR1 reads KGHDR; CDR2 reads SFDVKD. V was clipped by 4 bases and J by 0 bases, with 8 bases between them. The CDR3 is 15 residues long. This CDR3 reads CATSDPGANTGELFF. The CDR3 DNA follows: TGTGCCACCAGTGACCCGGGAGCGAACACCGGGGAGCTGTTTTTT.

This chain uses TRBV20-1 with TRBJ1-2; D unclear. Trimming shortened V by 0 bases and J by 7 bases, and 6 bases separated the two germline ends. Looked up from germline, CDR1 is DFQATT and CDR2 is SNEGSKA (reference sequence). This CDR3 has 11 residues. The CDR3 coding sequence is TGCAGTGCTAGAGAACGGGGTGGCTACACCTTC. It encodes CSARERGGYTF.

This clonotype was seen a handful of times. For the CDR3, the DNA is TGCGCCAGCAGCTTGGATACAGGGATTGAGACCCAGTACTTC. This sequence encodes CASSLDTGIETQYF. V and J are TRBV5-1 and TRBJ2-5, with a weak D call TRBD1 (6 bases). The V end was cut by 0 bases, the J end by 5 bases, with 11 bases between. The CDR3 consists of 14 residues. CDR1 SGHRS and CDR2 YFSETQ come from the germline V gene.

This clonotype turned up a few times. The chain combines TRBV20-1 with TRBJ2-7; no reliable D call. V shed 0 bases and J shed 2 bases, with 14 bases lying between them. CDR3 length: 15 residues. Germline loops: CDR1 DFQATT, CDR2 SNEGSKA (reference sequence). CDR3 DNA: TGCAGTGCTAGAGATTTCGGAACACGGCCCTACGAGCAGTACTTC. It encodes CSARDFGTRPYEQYF.

This clonotype was observed a few times. The chain couples TRBV29-1 to TRBJ2-3, with 7 bases that match TRBD1. The CDR3 totals 13 residues. CDR1 and CDR2 (germline): SQVTM, ANQGSEA. The junction had 7 bases not matched to a gene; V was cut back by 6 bases and J by 4 bases. Here the CDR3 reads CSVRQGGADTQYF. The DNA for the CDR3 is TGCAGCGTGAGACAGGGTGGGGCAGATACGCAGTATTTT.

This clonotype was recorded a few times. The rearrangement joins TRBV29-1 to TRBJ2-7; D gene ambiguous. V lost 5 bases and J lost 4, with 9 bases in between. The CDR3 extends over 11 amino acids. Germline V gives CDR1 SQVTM, CDR2 ANQGSEA. The CDR3 coding sequence is TGCAGCGTTTTCCATATTTACGAGCAGTACTTC. The encoded protein is CSVFHIYEQYF.

The table lists this clonotype with a few counts. V is TRBV5-6 and J is TRBJ2-3, with 11 positions matching TRBD2. The CDR3 has 17 residues. V shed 1 base and J 6 bases; nucleotides not matched to a gene: 10. CDR1 SGHDT and CDR2 YYEEEE come from the germline V gene. CDR3 DNA sequence: TGTGCCAGCAGCTTGCTCGGGACTAGCGGCAATCGGGATACGCAGTATTTT. Its translation is CASSLLGTSGNRDTQYF.

The chain joins TRBV19 to TRBJ1-1; 8 bases match TRBD1. This CDR3 is built from 12 residues. The V segment lost 8 bases and the J segment 5 bases; nucleotides outside the gene matches: 4. CDR1 is LNHDA, CDR2 SQIVND, per germline (reference sequence). This chain's CDR3 is CASFYRGTEAFF. CDR3 sequence (DNA): TGTGCCAGTTTTTACAGGGGGACTGAAGCTTTCTTT.

This clonotype has more than one count but fewer than ten. V and J are TRBV20-1 and TRBJ1-1, with D tentatively TRBD1 (6 bases). Trimming left V 6 bases short and J 0 bases short, with 14 bases between. CDR3 size: 14 residues. From germline, CDR1 is DFQATT and CDR2 SNEGSKA (reference sequence). CDR3 protein: CSASRGHLNTEAFF. The CDR3 region has the DNA TGCAGTGCCAGCCGGGGACACCTGAACACTGAAGCTTTCTTT.

This clonotype has only a few counts. The rearrangement uses TRBV10-3 and TRBJ2-3; the D gene is possibly TRBD2 (5 bases). CDR3 size: 13 residues. Per germline, CDR1 ENHRY and CDR2 SYGVKD. With 11 bases removed from V and 0 bases from J, the gap between germline ends came to 12 bases. CDR3 bases: TGTGCCGTCCTCACTAGTAGCACAGATACGCAGTATTTT. This gives the protein CAVLTSSTDTQYF.

The chain links TRBV12-3 or TRBV12-4 to TRBJ2-7; 10 bases align to TRBD1. This CDR3 region has 15 residues. Losses at the gene ends were 6 bases for V and 2 bases for J; bases not matched to a gene: 7. CDR3: CASSWTGGRTYEQYF. CDR3 bases: TGTGCCAGCAGCTGGACAGGGGGGCGCACCTACGAGCAGTACTTC.

This clonotype was seen a handful of times. The rearrangement uses TRBV2 and TRBJ2-7, with 9 bases lining up with TRBD1. There are 15 residues in the CDR3. CDR1 is SNHLY and CDR2 is FYNNEI in the germline V gene. With 5 bases clipped from V and 4 bases from J, the junction kept 9 bases outside the gene matches. The DNA of the CDR3 is TGTGCCAGCAGTAACGGACAGGGGTTAATTTACGAGCAGTACTTC. Encoded protein: CASSNGQGLIYEQYF. Supplemented by reference TRBV2 and TRBJ2-7, the full variable domain reads EPEVTQTPSHQVTQMGQEVILRCVPISNHLYFYWYRQILGQKVEFLVSFYNNEISEKSEIFDDQFSVERPDGSNFTLKIRSTKLEDSAMYFCASSNGQGLIYEQYFGPGTRLTVT.